This T cell receptor beta chain appears in the sequencing data of a study of long-term antiretroviral therapy in people with HIV. Researchers ran immunoSEQ v3.0 at survey level. Assay used: immunoSEQ multiplex PCR; TCRdb lists only in-frame clones, some missing. The repertoire includes 38,000 or so clones, less than 95% of them detected once, and approximately 2% sits in the top ten. Per the germline V gene, CDR1 is LNHDA and CDR2 is SQIVND (reference sequence). The V gene end was trimmed by 6 bases and the J gene end by 6 bases; junction bases not matched to a gene: 11. The CDR3 totals 15 residues. V and J are TRBV19 and TRBJ2-5, with 9 bases matching TRBD1. The origin of this receptor is a man aged 25-40 years with HIV. The starting material was unsorted PBMCs, obtained around 9.2 years after starting antiretroviral therapy. In DNA, the CDR3 is TGTGCCAGTAGCTCCTCGGGACAGGGAGTGCAGACCCAGTACTTC. Protein sequence: CASSSSGQGVQTQYF.